What follows are 10 T cell receptor beta chains derived from one specimen sequenced in a study of CD8 T cells in ankylosing spondylitis. Their cognate antigens are unknown. General study findings and limits: Seemingly characteristic of ankylosing spondylitis blood was a TCR beta motif consisting of several highly homologous variants.

TCRdb re-derived calls from the 5' RACE reads in MiXCR, one entry per CDR3 protein. The sample shows roughly 700,000 distinct CDR3 sequences, under 20% of them seen only once. Sequencing was carried out using blood, either unsorted or a sorted T cell fraction (not recorded which). These receptors were collected from a male donor with ankylosing spondylitis.

For this clonotype: This may arise from a read error, as a much more abundant clone is one base away. The chain carries TRBV5-1 and TRBJ2-1, with D hard to call. The germline V and J ends were trimmed by 0 bases and 3 bases, with 10 bases remaining between them. The CDR3 length is 15 residues. Germline assignment: CDR1 SGHRS and CDR2 YFSETQ. As DNA, the CDR3 is TGCGCCAGCAGCTTGGGCGGAGAGAACTACAATGAGCAGTTCTTC. Amino acids: CASSLGGENYNEQFF.

The chain carries TRBV6-1 and TRBJ2-1, with 9 nucleotides matching TRBD2. Unmatched junction bases numbered 8, after V lost 5 bases and J lost 6 bases. Germline V gene sequence: CDR1 MNHNS, CDR2 SASEGT. The CDR3 is 15 residues long. The CDR3 DNA reads TGTGCCAGCAGTCTTGGTAGCGGGAGTTTCAATGAGCAGTTCTTC. Translation gives CASSLGSGSFNEQFF.

This clonotype appeared a few times. The chain is built from TRBV20-1 and TRBJ2-3; a possible D gene is TRBD1 (5 bases). The V end was cut by 2 bases, the J end by 3 bases, with 21 bases between. The CDR3 runs 17 residues. The V gene's germline CDR1 is DFQATT and CDR2 SNEGSKA (reference sequence). The CDR3 loop reads CSARPSLTVRFTDTQYF. CDR3 DNA: TGCAGTGCTAGACCTTCCCTGACAGTTCGCTTTACAGATACGCAGTATTTT.

Turning to this clonotype: A read error may account for a junction end that differs from germline. CDR3 sequence: CSAIGTGPQEAQYF. CDR3 bases: TGCAGTGCTATAGGGACAGGGCCCCAAGAGGCCCAGTACTTC. V gene TRBV20-1 combines with J gene TRBJ2-5, with 9 bases matching TRBD1. The CDR3 length is 14 residues. Germline CDR1 DFQATT, CDR2 SNEGSKA (reference sequence).

V is TRBV20-1 and J is TRBJ1-1, with a tentative D call TRBD1 (5 bases). V was pared by 6 bases and J by 1 base, with 12 bases between. This CDR3 has 13 amino acids. CDR1 and CDR2 (germline): DFQATT, SNEGSKA (reference sequence). CDR3 sequence reads: CSALPRENTEAFF. As DNA, the CDR3 is TGCAGTGCCCTACCCAGGGAGAACACTGAAGCTTTCTTT.

V gene TRBV4-2 combines with J gene TRBJ2-5, with 14 bases fitting TRBD2. CDR3 size: 17 residues. Germline CDR1 LGHNA, CDR2 YNFKEQ. The V gene end was trimmed by 0 bases and the J gene end by 4 bases; junction bases not matched to a gene: 4. The CDR3 DNA reads TGTGCCAGCAGCCAAGACTGGACTAGCGGGGGGCGAGAGACCCAGTACTTC. Its translation: CASSQDWTSGGRETQYF.

This chain joins TRBV28 and TRBJ2-2; TRBD1 agrees at 8 bases. V shed 4 bases and J 1 base; nucleotides not matched to a gene: 5. The CDR3 runs 16 residues. Germline loops: CDR1 MDHEN, CDR2 SYDVKM. The CDR3 region has the DNA TGTGCCAGCAGTTCCCCCGGGACAGGGAACACCGGGGAGCTGTTTTTT. It yields the protein CASSSPGTGNTGELFF.

This clonotype was observed a handful of times. The rearrangement links TRBV3-1 to TRBJ2-7; 11 bases match TRBD2. Trimming at V came to 0 bases and at J to 5 bases, leaving 9 bases not matched to a gene. Germline V gives CDR1 LGHDT, CDR2 YNNKEL (reference sequence). The CDR3 runs to 17 residues. The CDR3 loop is CASSQESSGRMNHEQYF. The CDR3, as DNA: TGTGCCAGCAGCCAAGAATCTAGCGGGAGGATGAACCACGAGCAGTACTTC.

The CDR3 region is CASSVGGAGTGELFF. CDR3 DNA: TGTGCCAGCAGCGTAGGGGGCGCCGGCACCGGGGAGCTGTTTTTT. The J gene is TRBJ2-2, the V gene TRBV9; tentative D call: TRBD1 (5 bases). The length of the CDR3 is 15 residues. Germline lookup yields CDR1 SGDLS and CDR2 YYNGEE. Trimming cost V 0 bases and J 4 bases, with 10 bases left between them.

This clonotype has more than one count but fewer than ten. This sequence joins TRBV12-3 or TRBV12-4 and TRBJ2-5, with 11 positions matching TRBD1. Trimming removed 5 bases from V and 3 bases from J; junction bases left unmatched: 8. The CDR3 length is 16 residues. As DNA, the CDR3 is TGTGCCAGCAGTGACCGGGACAGGGGGGATGAAGAGACCCAGTACTTC. Protein product: CASSDRDRGDEETQYF.